Listed below are T cell receptor beta chains from one sample, sequenced in a study of blood T cell repertoires in COVID-19. The table came from immunoSEQ multiplex PCR; TCRdb's copy has only in-frame clones and leaves some out. Of roughly 200,000 clones listed, around 87% are singletons. Source material: peripheral blood. Receptor source: a man in his forties with active or convalescent COVID-19. Each CDR3 is given with its conserved first and last residue. D genes are given only for firm matches. Rows may omit the clone size; those that give it use once, few, many or a size class.

>-|TRBV5-6|TRBJ1-1|once
TGTGCCAGCAGCTTATCAGGGATGAACACTGAAGCTTTCTTT
CASSLSGMNTEAFF
>-|TRBV5-4|TRBJ1-1|-
TGTGCCAGCACCGACGAGGCCCTTCTGACTGAAGCTTTCTTT
CASTDEALLTEAFF
>TRBD2|TRBV2|TRBJ2-7|-
TGTGCCAGCAGTGTGGCAAGGACTAGCTACGAGCAGTACTTC
CASSVARTSYEQYF
>-|TRBV7-2|TRBJ1-6|-
TGTGCCAGCAGCTTAGAGCGGCCCAGCTCCTATAATTCACCCCTCCACTTT
CASSLERPSSYNSPLHF
>TRBD1|TRBV13|TRBJ2-1|few
TGTGCCAGCAGCTCGGGACAGCACAATGAGCAGTTCTTC
CASSSGQHNEQFF
>TRBD1|TRBV11-1|TRBJ1-1|-
TGTGCCAGCAGCTTAGGGACAGGGTTACGGACTGAAGCTTTCTTT
CASSLGTGLRTEAFF
>TRBD1|TRBV24-1|TRBJ2-7|-
TGTGCCACCAGTGATCCGGGACAGGGGGCCTACGAGCAGTACTTC
CATSDPGQGAYEQYF
>-|TRBV10-2|TRBJ1-2|-
TGCGCCAGCACCGGGACTCGGGGGAGATATGGCTACACCTTC
CASTGTRGRYGYTF
>-|TRBV2|TRBJ2-2|-
TGTGCCAAAGCACGGGCCGGGGAGCTGTTTTTT
CAKARAGELFF
>-|TRBV30|TRBJ1-5|-
TGTGCCTGGAGTCAACAGGGAAATCAGCCCCAGCATTTT
CAWSQQGNQPQHF
>-|TRBV6-2/TRBV6-3|TRBJ1-6|-
TGTGCCAGCAGCGCCTTCCGGGATCCCCTCCACTTT
CASSAFRDPLHF
>-|TRBV6-2/TRBV6-3|TRBJ2-3|-
TGTGCCAGCAGCCGGGGGCACCGGGGAGATACGCAGTATTTT
CASSRGHRGDTQYF
>TRBD1|TRBV11-2|TRBJ2-3|-
TGTGCCAGCAGCTTAGATCAGGGGGCCTCAGATACGCAGTATTTT
CASSLDQGASDTQYF
>-|TRBV30|TRBJ1-1|-
TGTGCCTGGTCCAGGTACAAGAACACTGAAGCTTTCTTT
CAWSRYKNTEAFF
>-|TRBV11-2|TRBJ1-6|-
TGTGCCAGCACCTCTTTGAGTGCACCCCTCCACTTT
CASTSLSAPLHF
>-|TRBV5-5|TRBJ2-6|-
TGTGCCAGCAGCTCCTTGACTCGGTCTGGGGCCAACGTCCTGACTTTC
CASSSLTRSGANVLTF
>TRBD2|TRBV4-2|TRBJ2-3|-
TGTGCCAGCAGCCAAGATTACCGGGGGGGGACAGATACGCAGTATTTT
CASSQDYRGGTDTQYF
>-|TRBV12-3/TRBV12-4|TRBJ2-5|-
TGTGCCAGCTGTGGACAAACTCAAGAGACCCAGTACTTC
CASCGQTQETQYF
>TRBD1|TRBV2|TRBJ2-3|-
TGTGCCAGCAGTGAAGGACAGGGTTATCAAGATACGCAGTATTTT
CASSEGQGYQDTQYF
>-|TRBV28|TRBJ2-1|-
TGTGCCAGCAGTTTTCTGCGGGCGGGCGAGCAGTTCTTC
CASSFLRAGEQFF
>-|TRBV6-5|TRBJ2-5|-
TGTGCCAGCAGTTACTCCCATCGGGAGACCCAGTACTTC
CASSYSHRETQYF
>-|TRBV5-1|TRBJ2-7|-
TGCGCCAGCAGAGGGGGACCGACCTCCTACGAGCAGTACTTC
CASRGGPTSYEQYF
>-|TRBV5-4|TRBJ1-2|once
TGTGCCAGCAGCTTGGTTCCGGGGTTGGGTGGCTACACCTTC
CASSLVPGLGGYTF
>TRBD1|TRBV7-3|TRBJ1-1|-
TGTGCCAGCAGCCCCCAGACAGGGCCGAACACTGAAGCTTTCTTT
CASSPQTGPNTEAFF
>TRBD1|TRBV5-1|TRBJ2-5|-
TGCGCCAGCAGCTTGGGGCAGGGGGCTTGGGAGACCCAGTACTTC
CASSLGQGAWETQYF
>-|TRBV18|TRBJ2-7|once
TGTGCCAGCTCAGCCTATGAAAGCTCCTACGAGCAGTACTTC
CASSAYESSYEQYF
>-|TRBV11-3|TRBJ2-5|-
TGTGCCAGCAGCTTCCTTTTGCGCGACCAAGAGACCCAGTACTTC
CASSFLLRDQETQYF
>-|TRBV3-1/TRBV3-2|TRBJ1-2|-
TGTGCCAGCAGCCTGGCAAGAGGGGGTGGCTACACCTTC
CASSLARGGGYTF
>TRBD1|TRBV3-1/TRBV3-2|TRBJ1-2|few
TGTGCCAGCAGTCACAGGGGGGATTACTACACCTTC
CASSHRGDYYTF
>TRBD1|TRBV5-1|TRBJ1-3|-
TGCGCCAGCAGCTTAGGGACAGGGAAGACTGGAAACACCATTTATTTT
CASSLGTGKTGNTIYF
>TRBD1|TRBV7-3|TRBJ2-5|-
TGTGCCAGCAGCCGCCAAGGGGACAGGGCGGAGTCCCAGTACTTC
CASSRQGDRAESQYF
>-|TRBV5-1|TRBJ1-3|-
TGCGCCAGCAGCGCGGACAGCTTGGTCGTCGGAAACACCATATATTTT
CASSADSLVVGNTIYF
>-|TRBV10-1|TRBJ2-5|-
TGCGCCAGCAGTGAGTCACCGGGGGAAGAGACCCAGTACTTC
CASSESPGEETQYF
>TRBD2|TRBV28|TRBJ2-1|-
TGTGCCAGCACACTAGCGGGGGAGACGAGCTCCTACAATGAGCAGTTCTTC
CASTLAGETSSYNEQFF
>-|TRBV29-1|TRBJ1-4|-
TGCAGCGTTGAAAGGGGGGGAAAACTGTTTTTT
CSVERGGKLFF
>-|TRBV27|TRBJ1-3|-
TGTGCCAGCAGTTCTTACAGGGACTCTGGAAACACCATATATTTT
CASSSYRDSGNTIYF
>TRBD1|TRBV7-8|TRBJ2-2|-
TGTGCCAGCAGCGTGCTGACCGGGACAGGGGACACCGGGGAGCTGTTTTTT
CASSVLTGTGDTGELFF
>-|TRBV4-1|TRBJ2-7|-
TGCGCCAGCAGCCAAGGCAGAGAGCAGTACTTC
CASSQGREQYF
>-|TRBV5-1|TRBJ1-1|once
TGCGCCAGCTCACCCCCTGGGGCAGACTCAGAAGCTTTCTTT
CASSPPGADSEAFF
>TRBD1|TRBV4-3|TRBJ1-6|once
TGCGCCAGCAGCCTAGTACAGGGGGCTGGTTTCTATAATTCACCCCTCCACTTT
CASSLVQGAGFYNSPLHF
>TRBD2|TRBV19|TRBJ2-3|-
TGTGCCAGTAGTATGAGGTTGGGGCGGGGGGCCGGCACAGATACGCAGTATTTT
CASSMRLGRGAGTDTQYF
>-|TRBV9|TRBJ2-2|-
TGTGCCAGCAGCGTCCAGAACACCGGGGAGCTGTTTTTT
CASSVQNTGELFF
>-|TRBV18|TRBJ1-4|once
TGTGCCAGCTCACCACTCCAGGGGAGTGCAACTAATGAAAAACTGTTTTTT
CASSPLQGSATNEKLFF
>TRBD2|TRBV2|TRBJ2-1|-
TGTGCCAGCAATGGACTAGCGGGGGCCAATGAGCAGTTCTTC
CASNGLAGANEQFF
>TRBD2|TRBV5-4|TRBJ2-7|-
TGTGCCGCAGCGTTTGAGCGGGGTAGCTCCTACGAGCAGTACTTC
CAAAFERGSSYEQYF
>-|TRBV2|TRBJ2-5|-
TGTGCCAGCAGTGAAGCGGGGGGGCATTCAGAGACCCAGTACTTC
CASSEAGGHSETQYF
>-|TRBV10-2|TRBJ2-1|-
TGCGCCAGCAGCGGGTCAGGGGACGACGGATTACGGTATGAGCAGTTCTTC
CASSGSGDDGLRYEQFF
>-|TRBV3-1/TRBV3-2|TRBJ1-5|-
TGTGCCAGCAGCCCTCGGAGGGCTAGTCAGCCCCAGCATTTT
CASSPRRASQPQHF
>TRBD1|TRBV5-1|TRBJ1-1|-
TGCGCCAGCAGCTTGGGTGACAGGGTGTCTGAAGCTTTCTTT
CASSLGDRVSEAFF
>-|TRBV7-8|TRBJ1-3|few
TGTGCCAGCAGCTTAGGCGGGCACTCTGGAAACACCATATATTTT
CASSLGGHSGNTIYF
>-|TRBV4-1|TRBJ1-4|once
TGCGCCAGCAGCCAAGGAACAGCAACTAATGAAAAACTGTTTTTT
CASSQGTATNEKLFF